A single sample is the source of the 26 T cell receptor beta chains below, sequenced in a study of T cells after yellow fever vaccination. TCRdb independently ran MiXCR on the 5' RACE reads; one entry per CDR3 protein. The sample records approximately 300,000 distinct CDR3 sequences, roughly a tenth being singletons. Sequencing was performed on CD4+ T cells sorted from PBMCs, taken 45 days after the yellow fever booster vaccination. The receptors were gathered from a man younger than 30 who received the YFV17D yellow fever vaccine.

This clonotype turned up a few times. DNA for the CDR3: TGTGCCACGACCGGGACAGCGAATTTAGGTGAAGCTTTCTTT. Its translation is CATTGTANLGEAFF. The chain has TRBV10-3 and TRBJ1-1, with 7 positions matching TRBD1. The V gene end was trimmed by 10 bases and the J gene end by 7 bases; junction bases not matched to a gene: 15. Germline CDR1 is ENHRY and CDR2 is SYGVKD. This CDR3 has 14 residues.

This chain links TRBV10-3 with TRBJ2-7; D gene uncertain. The CDR3 runs 13 residues. Trimming took 2 bases from V and 3 from J, leaving 8 bases between them. Looked up from germline, CDR1 is ENHRY and CDR2 is SYGVKD. CDR3 residues: CAISEGYNYEQYV. As DNA, the CDR3 is TGTGCCATCAGTGAGGGTTACAACTACGAGCAGTACGTC.

This clonotype was seen a few times. The chain couples TRBV20-1 to TRBJ1-1; D is undetermined. Trimming removed 3 bases from V and 5 bases from J, with 16 bases in between. Germline CDR1 is DFQATT and CDR2 is SNEGSKA (reference sequence). The CDR3 is 14 residues long. The CDR3 region has the DNA TGCAGTGCTAGGCCTGAATGGGGAAAGACTGAAGCTTTCTTT. Protein sequence: CSARPEWGKTEAFF.

The table lists this clonotype with a few counts. The chain couples TRBV5-1 to TRBJ2-1, with D perhaps TRBD1 or TRBD2 (5 bases each). V was pared by 0 bases and J by 9 bases, with 7 bases between. CDR1 and CDR2 from the germline V gene are SGHRS and YFSETQ. The CDR3 totals 12 residues. Here the CDR3 reads CASSLGDREQFF. The DNA of the CDR3 is TGCGCCAGCAGCTTGGGGGACCGTGAGCAGTTCTTC.

This clonotype was seen at least ten times. This rearrangement joins TRBV7-9 to TRBJ2-1; 7 positions agree with TRBD2. This CDR3 spans 15 amino acids. In germline, CDR1 is SEHNR, CDR2 FQNEAQ (reference sequence). V dropped 6 bases and J dropped 5; count of bases not matched to a gene: 10. The CDR3 bases are TGTGCCAGCAGGCTCGTCCGCGGGGGAAACAATGAGCAGTTCTTC. This gives the protein CASRLVRGGNNEQFF.

This clonotype was seen at least ten times. The rearrangement uses TRBV15 and TRBJ2-1; TRBD2 matches at 8 bases. CDR1 and CDR2 (germline): LNHNV, YYDKDF (reference sequence). The CDR3 has 14 residues. Trimming at V came to 3 bases and at J to 5 bases, leaving 3 bases not matched to a gene. The CDR3 loop is CATSRRGANNEQFF. In nucleotides, the CDR3 is TGTGCCACCAGCAGGCGGGGGGCTAACAATGAGCAGTTCTTC.

This clonotype came up many times. The rearrangement uses TRBV10-2 and TRBJ2-5; the D is unclear. CDR3 length equals 10 residues. V was shortened by 8 bases and J by 5 bases, with 6 bases between the two germline ends. The V gene's germline CDR1 is WSHSY and CDR2 SAAADI. CDR3 DNA: TGCGCCAGCGGAAGGGAGACCCAGTACTTC. It specifies CASGRETQYF.

Of note for this clonotype: A junction boundary mismatches the germline segment, possibly from a read error. The rearrangement uses TRBV6-5 and TRBJ2-3; 9 bases map to TRBD2. The CDR3 covers 16 residues. Looked up from germline, CDR1 is MNHEY and CDR2 is SVGAGI. The CDR3 bases are TGTGCCAGCAGTTACACCCGCGGGACTAGCAAAGATACGCAGTATTTT. It is translated as CASSYTRGTSKDTQYF.

A few counts support this clonotype. The chain combines TRBV10-3 with TRBJ1-1; D possibly corresponds to TRBD1 (5 bases). The CDR3 has 14 amino acids. Between the trimmed V and J ends, which lost 10 bases and 4 bases, there was a span of 19 bases. In germline, CDR1 is ENHRY, CDR2 SYGVKD. CDR3 in DNA: TGTGCCACGTCAAATGAGGGGCCGATCACTGAAGCTTTCTTT. Amino acid sequence: CATSNEGPITEAFF.

V usage is TRBV20-1 and J usage is TRBJ2-7, with D possibly being TRBD2 (6 bases). There are 14 residues in the CDR3. From germline, CDR1 is DFQATT and CDR2 SNEGSKA (reference sequence). V was cut by 1 base and J by 2 bases, with 12 bases left in between. The CDR3 reads CSARGGTVTYEQYF. The CDR3 DNA follows: TGCAGTGCTAGAGGCGGGACCGTTACCTACGAGCAGTACTTC.

The rearrangement joins TRBV6-1 to TRBJ1-3; 7 bases agree with TRBD1. V was clipped by 3 bases and J by 0 bases; unmatched bases: 8. The length of the CDR3 is 17 residues. Germline V gene lookup returns CDR1 MNHNS and CDR2 SASEGT. As DNA, the CDR3 is TGTGCCAGCAGTGACAGGGGGGATTTCCACTCTGGAAACACCATATATTTT. Translating gives CASSDRGDFHSGNTIYF.

This clonotype was recorded a few times. This rearrangement joins TRBV7-3 to TRBJ2-1; no definite D call. Trimming pared 2 bases from V and 8 bases from J, leaving 13 bases between. This CDR3 comprises 14 residues. The V gene's germline CDR1 is SGHTA and CDR2 FQGTGA. The chain's CDR3 is CASSLGPAWDEQFF. The CDR3 nucleotides read TGTGCCAGCAGCTTAGGTCCAGCCTGGGATGAGCAGTTCTTC.

The chain joins TRBV2 to TRBJ2-7; D tentatively fits TRBD1 or TRBD2 (5 bases each). This CDR3 is built from 10 residues. Germline-derived CDR1 and CDR2 are SNHLY and FYNNEI. Between the trimmed V and J ends, which lost 8 bases and 3 bases, there was a span of 5 bases. CDR3 protein: CASGGYEQYV. The CDR3 DNA reads as TGTGCCAGCGGGGGCTACGAGCAGTACGTC.

The V and J genes are TRBV4-3 and TRBJ2-5, with D unclear. Germline lookup yields CDR1 LGHNA and CDR2 YSLEER. The V gene lost 0 bases and the J gene lost 6 bases, with 11 bases spanning the gap. This CDR3 spans 14 amino acids. CDR3 residues: CASSQDSVGKTQYF. CDR3 nucleotides: TGCGCCAGCAGCCAAGATTCCGTGGGAAAGACCCAGTACTTC.

This clonotype appeared many times. J is TRBJ2-3 and V is TRBV5-1; 8 bases map to TRBD2. J gave up 4 bases and V 0 bases, and 10 bases lay outside the gene matches. There are 17 residues in the CDR3. CDR1 SGHRS and CDR2 YFSETQ come from the germline V gene. The chain's CDR3 is CASSLVRSGEAADTQYF. Written as DNA, the CDR3 is TGCGCCAGCAGCTTGGTCCGTAGCGGGGAGGCGGCAGATACGCAGTATTTT.

This clonotype was seen a few times. The gene calls are TRBV10-1 and TRBJ2-7; D is possibly TRBD2 (5 bases). V gave up 3 bases and J gave up 2 bases, with 11 bases separating them. Germline CDR1 and CDR2: WNHNN and SYGVQD (reference sequence). This CDR3 contains 14 residues. CDR3 residues: CASSDGGRPYEQYF. In DNA form, the CDR3 reads TGCGCCAGCAGTGACGGCGGGCGACCCTACGAGCAGTACTTC.

This clonotype came up a few times. The chain employs TRBV3-1 and TRBJ1-6; D is possibly TRBD1 (5 bases). The V gene's germline CDR1 is LGHDT and CDR2 YNNKEL (reference sequence). The ends were cut back, 2 bases at V and 10 bases at J, with 15 bases in the middle. The CDR3 covers 15 residues. The CDR3 nucleotides are TGTGCCAGCAGCCAAAGGGGAAGGGGAGGATCACCCCTCCACTTT. Its protein is CASSQRGRGGSPLHF. Supplemented by reference TRBV3-1 and TRBJ1-6, the full variable domain reads DTAVSQTPKYLVTQMGNDKSIKCEQNLGHDTMYWYKQDSKKFLKIMFSYNNKELIINETVPNRFSPKSPDKAHLNLHINSLELGDSAVYFCASSQRGRGGSPLHFGNGTRLTVT.

This clonotype was seen a few times. The chain employs TRBV20-1 and TRBJ2-3; D tentatively fits TRBD1 or TRBD2 (5 bases each). In germline, CDR1 is DFQATT, CDR2 SNEGSKA (reference sequence). The CDR3 totals 15 residues. Trimming pared 0 bases from V and 2 bases from J, leaving 12 bases between. In DNA form, the CDR3 reads TGCAGTGCTAGAGACCCCGGGACGGACACAGATACGCAGTATTTT. Amino acids: CSARDPGTDTDTQYF.

This clonotype was recorded a few times. J is TRBJ2-1 and V is TRBV7-3; 8 nucleotides align to TRBD2. Germline V CDR1 and CDR2: SGHTA, FQGTGA. The CDR3 has 14 residues. V gave up 4 bases and J gave up 5 bases; unmatched junction bases: 4. The CDR3 reads CASSSIGGDNEQFF. DNA of the CDR3: TGTGCCAGCAGCTCAATCGGGGGGGACAATGAGCAGTTCTTC.

This clonotype was observed a few times. The chain employs TRBV4-2 and TRBJ1-1; D not certain. V was pared by 3 bases and J by 1 base, with 9 bases between. The CDR3 consists of 14 residues. Germline V lookup: CDR1 LGHNA, CDR2 YNFKEQ. CDR3: CASSQRSQNTEAFF. Written as DNA, the CDR3 is TGTGCCAGCAGCCAGCGGTCCCAGAACACTGAAGCTTTCTTT.

The rearrangement joins TRBV19 to TRBJ1-5; TRBD1 agrees at 7 bases. The CDR3 extends over 14 amino acids. The V and J ends lost 5 bases and 3 bases, in that order; junction bases with no gene match: 4. Germline V gene data show CDR1 as LNHDA and CDR2 as SQIVND (reference sequence). The DNA of the CDR3 is TGTGCCAGTAGTTGGGGACAGATCAATCAGCCCCAGCATTTT. Amino acid sequence: CASSWGQINQPQHF.

The chain joins TRBV5-6 to TRBJ2-4; 9 bases align to TRBD1. The CDR3 runs to 15 residues. The V gene end was trimmed by 3 bases and the J gene end by 3 bases; junction bases not matched to a gene: 4. Germline-derived CDR1 and CDR2 are SGHDT and YYEEEE. The CDR3 reads CASSSRQGDKNIQYF. CDR3 coding DNA: TGTGCCAGCAGCTCACGACAGGGGGACAAAAACATTCAGTACTTC.

This clonotype showed up many times. In nucleotides, the CDR3 is TGTGCCAGCAGTTCTTCATACCAAGAGACCCAGTACTTC. Its protein is CASSSSYQETQYF. The gene calls are TRBV12-3 or TRBV12-4 and TRBJ2-5, with unresolved D. CDR3 length: 13 amino acids. V was pared by 4 bases and J by 0 bases, with 6 bases between.

This clonotype was detected ten times or more. This chain joins TRBV29-1 and TRBJ2-7; D is unclear. Germline CDR1 and CDR2: SQVTM and ANQGSEA. V shed 8 bases and J shed 5 bases, with 19 bases lying between them. The CDR3 is 13 amino acids. In DNA, the CDR3 is TGCAGCCAGACGGACGACGGTGGGGACGAGCAGTACGTC. Its translation: CSQTDDGGDEQYV.

The gene calls are TRBV25-1 and TRBJ2-5; D might be TRBD2 (5 bases). The germline V gene encodes CDR1 MGHDK and CDR2 SYGVNS. Trimming cost V 4 bases and J 0 bases, with 9 bases left between them. The CDR3 spans 14 residues. The CDR3 DNA follows: TGTGCCAGCAGTGCCCCGGGAAACCAAGAGACCCAGTACTTC. Its protein is CASSAPGNQETQYF.

This clonotype was detected ten times or more. The genes are TRBV7-2 and TRBJ2-6; possibly TRBD2 for D (5 bases). CDR1 SGHTA and CDR2 FQGNSA come from the germline V gene. Trimming stripped 2 bases from V and 1 base from J, with 12 bases between. The CDR3 has 17 residues. Here the CDR3 DNA reads TGTGCCAGCAGCTTACGATCGGGGAAATCTGGGGCCAACGTCCTGACTTTC. Amino acids: CASSLRSGKSGANVLTF.